The 11 T cell receptor beta chains below were found in one sample sequenced in a study of blood T cell repertoires in COVID-19. Clones were sequenced by immunoSEQ multiplex PCR, and TCRdb holds only the in-frame ones, with some missing. The repertoire holds a few hundred thousand clones, with approximately 85% as singletons. The sample consisted of peripheral blood. Receptors originate from a human donor with COVID-19, enrolled during active disease. The donor label of this sample is uncertain.

DNA of the CDR3: TGTGCCAGCAGACCCGGACTAGCGGGGGGAAATGAGCAGTTCTTC. Translated: CASRPGLAGGNEQFF. The genes are TRBV9 and TRBJ2-1; 14 bases are shared with TRBD2. CDR1 is SGDLS, CDR2 YYNGEE, per germline. This CDR3 region has 15 residues. With 5 bases clipped from V and 7 bases from J, the junction kept 5 bases outside the gene matches. The variable domain in full, completed from reference TRBV9 and TRBJ2-1, reads DSGVTQTPKHLITATGQRVTLRCSPRSGDLSVYWYQQSLDQGLQFLIQYYNGEERAKGNILERFSAQQFPDLHSELNLSSLELGDSALYFCASRPGLAGGNEQFFGPGTRLTVL.

This sequence joins TRBV19 and TRBJ1-1; D is ambiguous. This CDR3 is 13 amino acids long. Germline V lookup: CDR1 LNHDA, CDR2 SQIVND (reference sequence). V shed 7 bases and J shed 0 bases, with 9 bases lying between them. CDR3 nucleotide sequence: TGTGCCAGTACAAACTACGTGAACACTGAAGCTTTCTTT. Its translation is CASTNYVNTEAFF.

The chain couples TRBV13 to TRBJ2-2; 11 bases align to TRBD2. Germline V gives CDR1 PRHDT, CDR2 FYEKMQ (reference sequence). The CDR3 extends over 16 amino acids. Trimming took 6 bases from V and 2 from J; bases not matched to a gene: 5. The CDR3: CASSSGLAGNTGELFF. The CDR3 DNA reads TGTGCCAGCAGTTCAGGACTAGCGGGTAACACCGGGGAGCTGTTTTTT.

The chain uses TRBV28 and TRBJ2-5; no definite D call. Germline V lookup: CDR1 MDHEN, CDR2 SYDVKM. CDR3 length: 14 residues. V lost 2 bases, J lost 6 bases, and 13 bases lay in between. The CDR3 region is CASSLVAIRQTQYF. The DNA for the CDR3 is TGTGCCAGCAGTTTAGTTGCTATCCGCCAGACCCAGTACTTC.

This clone was detected only once. Here the CDR3 reads CATSRDSGVYQPQHF. CDR3 sequence (DNA): TGTGCCACCAGCAGAGACTCAGGGGTATACCAGCCCCAGCATTTT. The chain couples TRBV15 to TRBJ1-5; D possibly corresponds to TRBD1 (6 bases). The germline V gene has CDR1 LNHNV and CDR2 YYDKDF (reference sequence). The CDR3 length is 15 residues. V dropped 0 bases and J dropped 7 bases, with 13 bases sitting between them.

The chain recombines TRBV29-1 with TRBJ1-1; D remains unclear. The V end was cut by 4 bases, the J end by 1 base, with 7 bases between. The CDR3 consists of 12 residues. The germline V gene has CDR1 SQVTM and CDR2 ANQGSEA. The CDR3 coding sequence is TGCAGCGTTGTATGGCAGAACACTGAAGCTTTCTTT. As protein: CSVVWQNTEAFF.

The gene calls are TRBV4-1 and TRBJ2-5; a possible D gene is TRBD2 (5 bases). V was clipped by 4 bases and J by 1 base, with 7 bases between them. The CDR3 is 13 amino acids. From germline, CDR1 is MGHRA and CDR2 YSYEKL. The DNA of the CDR3 is TGCGCCAGCAGCCGGCGGGTCCAAGAGACCCAGTACTTC. Amino acid sequence: CASSRRVQETQYF.

CDR3 sequence (DNA): TGTGCCAGCAGCCCCCTGTTGGGGACAGGCATCTATGGCTACACCTTC. Translated: CASSPLLGTGIYGYTF. The V and J genes are TRBV7-2 and TRBJ1-2; 8 bases map to TRBD1. Germline CDR1 and CDR2: SGHTA and FQGNSA. CDR3 length: 16 residues. With V trimmed by 5 bases and J by 4 bases, 12 bases remained unmatched.

This clone was counted once. V gene TRBV3-1 (or the pseudogene TRBV3-2) combines with J gene TRBJ1-3; D is uncertain. Trimming took 4 bases from V and 2 from J, leaving 9 bases between them. This CDR3 has 14 residues. CDR1 is LGHDT, CDR2 YNNKEL, per germline (reference sequence). CDR3 in DNA: TGTGCCAGCAGCCCCCTAGACGCTGGAAACACCATATATTTT. Translated: CASSPLDAGNTIYF.

This clone was seen a handful of times. The chain joins TRBV19 to TRBJ1-6; 7 bases are shared with TRBD1. Germline-derived CDR1 and CDR2 are LNHDA and SQIVND (reference sequence). This CDR3 spans 15 amino acids. The V segment lost 5 bases and the J segment 5 bases; nucleotides outside the gene matches: 6. This CDR3 is CASSSHRGNNSPLHF. The CDR3, as DNA: TGTGCCAGTAGTTCCCACAGGGGTAATAATTCACCCCTCCACTTT.

The chain couples TRBV27 to TRBJ2-3; D gene unclear. CDR3 length: 12 amino acids. Trimming stripped 6 bases from V and 0 bases from J, with 4 bases between. CDR1 MNHEY and CDR2 SMNVEV come from the germline V gene (reference sequence). CDR3 region: CASRQSTDTQYF. CDR3 DNA: TGTGCCAGCAGACAAAGCACAGATACGCAGTATTTT.